The rows below give T cell receptor beta chains drawn from one sample of a study of shared clonotypes between healthy human individuals. Sequencing used immunoSEQ multiplex PCR; TCRdb keeps in-frame clones, though not all of them. The data contain roughly 720,000 clones, less than 95% of them singletons. The source material was memory CD8+ T cells from PBMCs. These TCRs come from a man aged 18 to 30 in good health. Some clones in this sample may be carry-over from other donors' samples. The CDR3 runs from the conserved cysteine through the conserved F or W. The D gene is left open where the match is weak. Rows give clone size only sometimes, using once, few, many, or a class for an expanded clone.

abundance: -; d_gene: -; v_gene: TRBV4-3; j_gene: TRBJ2-1; CDR3nt: TGCGCCAGCAGCCAAGATCGTCGGCGCTCCCCCTACAATGAGCAGTTCTTC; CDR3aa: CASSQDRRRSPYNEQFF
abundance: -; d_gene: -; v_gene: TRBV9; j_gene: TRBJ2-7; CDR3nt: TGTGCCAGCAGCGTAGAAGCCAGGGACCACGAGCAGTACTTC; CDR3aa: CASSVEARDHEQYF
abundance: -; d_gene: -; v_gene: TRBV29-1; j_gene: TRBJ1-4; CDR3nt: TGCAGCGTCCTTACGGACGGAAATGAAAAACTGTTTTTT; CDR3aa: CSVLTDGNEKLFF
abundance: -; d_gene: -; v_gene: TRBV7-9; j_gene: TRBJ2-5; CDR3nt: TGTGCCAGCAGCGCCGAAGGGGAGACCCAGTACTTC; CDR3aa: CASSAEGETQYF
abundance: -; d_gene: TRBD2; v_gene: TRBV11-3; j_gene: TRBJ2-7; CDR3nt: TGTGCCAGCAGCCCCTACGGGGCGGGAGCTCTCGAGCAGTACTTC; CDR3aa: CASSPYGAGALEQYF
abundance: -; d_gene: -; v_gene: TRBV28; j_gene: TRBJ2-7; CDR3nt: TGTGCCAGCACCCTTGGGGGGTCCCACGAGCAGTACTTC; CDR3aa: CASTLGGSHEQYF
abundance: -; d_gene: -; v_gene: TRBV9; j_gene: TRBJ2-3; CDR3nt: TGTGCCAGCAGCACCGGGACCACCTGGATGGATACGCAGTATTTT; CDR3aa: CASSTGTTWMDTQYF
abundance: once; d_gene: TRBD2; v_gene: TRBV9; j_gene: TRBJ2-3; CDR3nt: TGTGCCAGCAGCGTAGGGACTAGCGGGAGTGTAACAGATACGCAGTATTTT; CDR3aa: CASSVGTSGSVTDTQYF
abundance: -; d_gene: -; v_gene: TRBV18; j_gene: TRBJ2-7; CDR3nt: TGTGCCAGCTCATCGACCGAGAGTGGTACCTACGAGCAGTACTTC; CDR3aa: CASSSTESGTYEQYF
abundance: -; d_gene: TRBD1; v_gene: TRBV5-8; j_gene: TRBJ1-2; CDR3nt: TGTGCCCTGCAGGGGGCAGGGAGTTTATATGGCTACACCTTC; CDR3aa: CALQGAGSLYGYTF
abundance: once; d_gene: -; v_gene: TRBV27; j_gene: TRBJ1-1; CDR3nt: TGTGCCAGCAGTCCAAGGGTGGGCACTGAAGCTTTCTTT; CDR3aa: CASSPRVGTEAFF
abundance: -; d_gene: -; v_gene: TRBV29-1; j_gene: TRBJ2-1; CDR3nt: TGCAGCGTTGAAGTGAATACCTACAATGAGCAGTTCTTC; CDR3aa: CSVEVNTYNEQFF
abundance: -; d_gene: TRBD2; v_gene: TRBV28; j_gene: TRBJ2-7; CDR3nt: TGTGCCAGCAGTTTAGGGAGACTAGCGGGGCTAACCCCCTACGAGCAGTACTTC; CDR3aa: CASSLGRLAGLTPYEQYF
abundance: -; d_gene: TRBD2; v_gene: TRBV27; j_gene: TRBJ2-7; CDR3nt: TGTGCCAGCAGGATGACGTGGGGAGGGGACGAGCAGTACTTC; CDR3aa: CASRMTWGGDEQYF
abundance: many; d_gene: -; v_gene: TRBV29-1; j_gene: TRBJ2-1; CDR3nt: TGCAGCGTTGAAACAGGGAGGGCAGGGGAGCAGTTCTTC; CDR3aa: CSVETGRAGEQFF
abundance: -; d_gene: TRBD2; v_gene: TRBV19; j_gene: TRBJ2-5; CDR3nt: TGTGCCAGTAGTATAGATCCAACTGCGGGAGGACTAGAGACCCAGTACTTC; CDR3aa: CASSIDPTAGGLETQYF
abundance: -; d_gene: -; v_gene: TRBV19; j_gene: TRBJ2-1; CDR3nt: TGTGCCAGTAGCCACATCGGACCCTACAATGAGCAGTTCTTC; CDR3aa: CASSHIGPYNEQFF
abundance: -; d_gene: -; v_gene: TRBV11-2; j_gene: TRBJ1-5; CDR3nt: TGTGCCAGCAGCTCTGGTCGATACAATCAGCCCCAGCATTTT; CDR3aa: CASSSGRYNQPQHF
abundance: -; d_gene: TRBD2; v_gene: TRBV28; j_gene: TRBJ2-2; CDR3nt: TGTGCCAGCAGTTTATGGCCTACTAGCGGGAGTGCCGGAGAAAACACCGGGGAGCTGTTTTTT; CDR3aa: CASSLWPTSGSAGENTGELFF
abundance: -; d_gene: -; v_gene: TRBV11-2; j_gene: TRBJ2-3; CDR3nt: TGTGCCAGCAGCTTAGTTTCTGCTAGCACAGATACGCAGTATTTT; CDR3aa: CASSLVSASTDTQYF
abundance: -; d_gene: -; v_gene: TRBV7-2; j_gene: TRBJ1-5; CDR3nt: TGTGCCAGCAGCTTAGTGATGGCAGTTTCTAATCAGCCCCAGCATTTT; CDR3aa: CASSLVMAVSNQPQHF
abundance: -; d_gene: -; v_gene: TRBV5-1; j_gene: TRBJ2-3; CDR3nt: TGCGCCAGCAGGTGGAGCACAGATACGCAGTATTTT; CDR3aa: CASRWSTDTQYF
abundance: once; d_gene: -; v_gene: TRBV7-6; j_gene: TRBJ2-5; CDR3nt: TGTGCCAGCAGCCCATACGCGGGGCAAGAGACCCAGTACTTC; CDR3aa: CASSPYAGQETQYF
abundance: -; d_gene: -; v_gene: TRBV4-1; j_gene: TRBJ2-7; CDR3nt: TGCGCCAGCAGCCAAGGGGGTGGGTTGGCCTACGAGCAGTACTTC; CDR3aa: CASSQGGGLAYEQYF
abundance: -; d_gene: -; v_gene: TRBV10-3; j_gene: TRBJ2-5; CDR3nt: TGTGCCATCAGCCCAGGCGAGGAGACCCAGTACTTC; CDR3aa: CAISPGEETQYF
abundance: -; d_gene: -; v_gene: TRBV11-2; j_gene: TRBJ1-1; CDR3nt: TGTGCCAGCAGCCCGACCCCCCCTAAAATGAACACTGAAGCTTTCTTT; CDR3aa: CASSPTPPKMNTEAFF
abundance: -; d_gene: -; v_gene: TRBV5-6; j_gene: TRBJ2-1; CDR3nt: TGTGCCAGCAGCCCCAGGGGTTATGAGCAGTTCTTC; CDR3aa: CASSPRGYEQFF
abundance: -; d_gene: -; v_gene: TRBV7-9; j_gene: TRBJ2-7; CDR3nt: TGTGCCAGCAGCCATACGTACGAGCAGTACTTC; CDR3aa: CASSHTYEQYF
abundance: -; d_gene: -; v_gene: TRBV4-1; j_gene: TRBJ1-4; CDR3nt: TGCGCCAGCAGCCAAGAAAGAGATACTAATGAAAAACTGTTTTTT; CDR3aa: CASSQERDTNEKLFF
abundance: -; d_gene: -; v_gene: TRBV23-1; j_gene: TRBJ2-7; CDR3nt: TGCGCCCGGAGGGCACGTGCCTACGAGCAGTACTTC; CDR3aa: CARRARAYEQYF
abundance: -; d_gene: -; v_gene: TRBV6-5; j_gene: TRBJ2-7; CDR3nt: TGTGCCAGCAGTTACGGGGACGGATCCTACGAGCAGTACTTC; CDR3aa: CASSYGDGSYEQYF
abundance: once; d_gene: TRBD2; v_gene: TRBV27; j_gene: TRBJ2-7; CDR3nt: TGTGCCAGCAGTTTAAGGGCTAGCGGGCTATACGAGCAGTACTTC; CDR3aa: CASSLRASGLYEQYF
abundance: -; d_gene: TRBD2; v_gene: TRBV7-9; j_gene: TRBJ2-5; CDR3nt: TGTGCCAGCAGCCACCGGGAGGGAGCCCAAGAGACCCAGTACTTC; CDR3aa: CASSHREGAQETQYF
abundance: -; d_gene: TRBD1; v_gene: TRBV11-2; j_gene: TRBJ2-2; CDR3nt: TGTGCCACCGGGGACAGGAACACCGGGGAGCTGTTTTTT; CDR3aa: CATGDRNTGELFF
abundance: -; d_gene: -; v_gene: TRBV19; j_gene: TRBJ2-2; CDR3nt: TGTGCCAGTAGTATCGGGACGGGGATTGGGCCCGGGGAGCTGTTTTTT; CDR3aa: CASSIGTGIGPGELFF
abundance: -; d_gene: TRBD2; v_gene: TRBV6-5; j_gene: TRBJ2-7; CDR3nt: TGTGCCAGCAGTTACTCATCTAGCGGCCCCTACGAGCAGTACTTC; CDR3aa: CASSYSSSGPYEQYF
abundance: -; d_gene: -; v_gene: TRBV27; j_gene: TRBJ1-2; CDR3nt: TGTGCCAGCAGGTCAGGGACCCATGGCTACACCTTC; CDR3aa: CASRSGTHGYTF
abundance: -; d_gene: -; v_gene: TRBV27; j_gene: TRBJ1-2; CDR3nt: TGTGCCAGCAGTTTTCGAGGGGGTGAACAACATGGCTACACCTTC; CDR3aa: CASSFRGGEQHGYTF
abundance: -; d_gene: -; v_gene: TRBV7-8; j_gene: TRBJ2-1; CDR3nt: TGTGCCAGCAGCTTCGGACCACGCTCCTACAATGAGCAGTTCTTC; CDR3aa: CASSFGPRSYNEQFF
abundance: -; d_gene: -; v_gene: TRBV7-9; j_gene: TRBJ1-2; CDR3nt: TGTGCCAGCAGCGACCTACAGATTCCCTATGGCTACACCTTC; CDR3aa: CASSDLQIPYGYTF
abundance: -; d_gene: TRBD1; v_gene: TRBV4-1; j_gene: TRBJ1-1; CDR3nt: TGCGCCAGCAGCCCCACGGGACAGGGGGTCGGGGTTATGGCTTTCTTT; CDR3aa: CASSPTGQGVGVMAFF
abundance: -; d_gene: -; v_gene: TRBV19; j_gene: TRBJ2-1; CDR3nt: TGTGCCAGTAGTATAGCGGCTAGGGGAAATGAGCAGTTCTTC; CDR3aa: CASSIAARGNEQFF
abundance: -; d_gene: -; v_gene: TRBV4-1; j_gene: TRBJ2-2; CDR3nt: TGCGCCAGCAGCCAAGATGGGTACACCGGGGAGCTGTTTTTT; CDR3aa: CASSQDGYTGELFF
abundance: -; d_gene: -; v_gene: TRBV9; j_gene: TRBJ1-2; CDR3nt: TGTGCCAGCAGCGTAGAGACAGCCCCTAACTATGGCTACACCTTC; CDR3aa: CASSVETAPNYGYTF
abundance: -; d_gene: -; v_gene: TRBV6-6; j_gene: TRBJ2-1; CDR3nt: TGTGCCAGCAGTCACTCGCGAACCGGCAATGAGCAGTTCTTC; CDR3aa: CASSHSRTGNEQFF
abundance: -; d_gene: TRBD1; v_gene: TRBV5-6; j_gene: TRBJ1-2; CDR3nt: TGTGCCAGCAGCAGATACAGGGGGCAGGGCTACACCTTC; CDR3aa: CASSRYRGQGYTF
abundance: -; d_gene: -; v_gene: TRBV20-1; j_gene: TRBJ2-7; CDR3nt: TGCAGGAGGGGACACCCCTACGAGCAGTACTTC; CDR3aa: CRRGHPYEQYF
abundance: -; d_gene: -; v_gene: TRBV6-1; j_gene: TRBJ1-5; CDR3nt: TGTGCCAGCAGTGAATGGGGGGCCAGCAATCAGCCCCAGCATTTT; CDR3aa: CASSEWGASNQPQHF
abundance: -; d_gene: -; v_gene: TRBV19; j_gene: TRBJ2-7; CDR3nt: TGTGCCAGTGCGGCGGATTCCTACGAGCAGTACTTC; CDR3aa: CASAADSYEQYF
abundance: -; d_gene: TRBD1; v_gene: TRBV28; j_gene: TRBJ1-5; CDR3nt: TGTGCCAGCAGTTTATTAGTGACAGGGGTACAGCCCCAGCATTTT; CDR3aa: CASSLLVTGVQPQHF
abundance: -; d_gene: TRBD2; v_gene: TRBV27; j_gene: TRBJ2-1; CDR3nt: TGTGCCAGCAGTTTGATGACTAGCGGGAATGAGCAGTTCTTC; CDR3aa: CASSLMTSGNEQFF
abundance: -; d_gene: -; v_gene: TRBV5-1; j_gene: TRBJ2-7; CDR3nt: TGCGCCAGCAGCTTGGGCCAGAACATCAAGTACTTC; CDR3aa: CASSLGQNIKYF